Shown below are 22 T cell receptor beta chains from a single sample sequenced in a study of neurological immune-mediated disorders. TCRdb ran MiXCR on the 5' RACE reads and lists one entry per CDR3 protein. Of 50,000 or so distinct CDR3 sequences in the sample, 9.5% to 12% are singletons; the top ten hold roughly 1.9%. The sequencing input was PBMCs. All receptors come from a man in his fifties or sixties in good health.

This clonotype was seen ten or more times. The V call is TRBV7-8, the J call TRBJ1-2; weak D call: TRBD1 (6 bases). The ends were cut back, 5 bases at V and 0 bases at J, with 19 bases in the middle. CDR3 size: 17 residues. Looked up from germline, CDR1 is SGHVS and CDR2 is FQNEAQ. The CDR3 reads CASSLTFTGRANYGYTF. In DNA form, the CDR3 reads TGTGCCAGCAGCCTAACGTTTACAGGGAGGGCTAACTATGGCTACACCTTC.

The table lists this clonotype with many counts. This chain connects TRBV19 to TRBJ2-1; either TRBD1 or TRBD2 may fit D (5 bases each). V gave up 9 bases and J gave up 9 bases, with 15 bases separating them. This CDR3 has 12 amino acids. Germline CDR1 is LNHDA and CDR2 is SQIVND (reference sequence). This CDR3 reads CASSSPGTEQFF. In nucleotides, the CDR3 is TGTGCCAGCTCGTCCCCGGGGACTGAGCAGTTCTTC.

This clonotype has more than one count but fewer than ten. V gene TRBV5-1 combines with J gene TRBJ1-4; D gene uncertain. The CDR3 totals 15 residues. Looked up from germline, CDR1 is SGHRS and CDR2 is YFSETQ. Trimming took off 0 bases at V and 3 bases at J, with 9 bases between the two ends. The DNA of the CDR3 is TGCGCCAGCAGCTTGGAGTCGGCCTCTAATGAAAAACTGTTTTTT. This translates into CASSLESASNEKLFF.

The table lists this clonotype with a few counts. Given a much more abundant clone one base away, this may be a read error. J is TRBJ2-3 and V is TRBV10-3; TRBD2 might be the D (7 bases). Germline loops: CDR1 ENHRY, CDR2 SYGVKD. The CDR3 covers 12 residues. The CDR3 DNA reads TGTGTCAACGGCGGGGGCGCAGATACGCAGTATTTT. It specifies CVNGGGADTQYF.

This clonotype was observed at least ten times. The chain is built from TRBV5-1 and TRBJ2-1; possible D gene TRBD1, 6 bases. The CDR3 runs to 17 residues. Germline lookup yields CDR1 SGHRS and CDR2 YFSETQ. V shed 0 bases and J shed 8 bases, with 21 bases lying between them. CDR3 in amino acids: CASSLDPLGGSLDEQFF. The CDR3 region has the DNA TGCGCCAGCAGCTTGGACCCTTTAGGGGGAAGCTTGGATGAGCAGTTCTTC.

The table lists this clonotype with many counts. The CDR3 sequence: CASSLYTEAFF. Here the CDR3 DNA reads TGTGCCAGCAGCCTATACACTGAAGCTTTCTTT. This chain connects TRBV7-9 to TRBJ1-1; D gene ambiguous. Germline V CDR1 and CDR2: SEHNR, FQNEAQ (reference sequence). The CDR3 contains 11 residues. Trimming left V 5 bases short and J 3 bases short, with 4 bases between.

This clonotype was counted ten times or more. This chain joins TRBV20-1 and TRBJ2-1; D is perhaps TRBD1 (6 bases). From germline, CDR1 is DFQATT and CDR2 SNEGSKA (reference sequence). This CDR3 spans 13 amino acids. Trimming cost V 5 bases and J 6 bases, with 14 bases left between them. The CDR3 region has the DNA TGCAGTGCTTCGGGACATAGGTTCAATGAGCAGTTCTTC. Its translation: CSASGHRFNEQFF.

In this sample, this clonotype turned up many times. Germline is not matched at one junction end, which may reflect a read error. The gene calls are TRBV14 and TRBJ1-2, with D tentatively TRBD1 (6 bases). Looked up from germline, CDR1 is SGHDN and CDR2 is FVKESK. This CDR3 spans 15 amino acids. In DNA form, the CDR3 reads TGTGCCAGCAGCCAAGCACGGACAGTCAACTTTGGCTACACCTTC. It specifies CASSQARTVNFGYTF.

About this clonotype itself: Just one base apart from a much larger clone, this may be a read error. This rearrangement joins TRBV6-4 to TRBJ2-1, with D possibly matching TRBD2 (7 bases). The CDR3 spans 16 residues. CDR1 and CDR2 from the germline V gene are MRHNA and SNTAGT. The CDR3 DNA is TGTGCCAACAGTGATCGGGGCGCGGGGGCCCACAATGAGCAGTTCTTC. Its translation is CANSDRGAGAHNEQFF.

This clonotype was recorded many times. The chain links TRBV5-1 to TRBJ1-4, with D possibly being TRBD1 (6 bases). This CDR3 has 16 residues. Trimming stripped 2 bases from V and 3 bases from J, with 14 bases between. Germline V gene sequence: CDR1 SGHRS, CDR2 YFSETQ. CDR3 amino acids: CASSLGSGAANEKLFF. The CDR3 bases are TGCGCCAGCAGCTTAGGTTCGGGGGCCGCTAATGAAAAACTGTTTTTT.

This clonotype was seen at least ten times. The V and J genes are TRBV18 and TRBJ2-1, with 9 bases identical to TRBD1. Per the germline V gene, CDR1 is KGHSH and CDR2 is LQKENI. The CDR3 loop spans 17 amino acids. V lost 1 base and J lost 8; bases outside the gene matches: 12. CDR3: CASSPRQTGGSWDEQFF. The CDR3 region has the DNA TGTGCCAGCTCACCACGCCAGACAGGGGGTTCATGGGATGAGCAGTTCTTC. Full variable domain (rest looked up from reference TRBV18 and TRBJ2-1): NAGVMQNPRHLVRRRGQEARLRCSPMKGHSHVYWYRQLPEEGLKFMVYLQKENIIDESGMPKERFSAEFPKEGPSILRIQQVVRGDSAAYFCASSPRQTGGSWDEQFFGPGTRLTVL.

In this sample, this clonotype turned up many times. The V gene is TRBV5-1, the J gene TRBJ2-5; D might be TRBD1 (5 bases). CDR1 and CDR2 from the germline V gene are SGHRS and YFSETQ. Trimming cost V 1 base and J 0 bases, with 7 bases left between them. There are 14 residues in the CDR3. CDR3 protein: CASSLPDNQETQYF. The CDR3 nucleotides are TGCGCCAGCAGCTTGCCGGACAACCAAGAGACCCAGTACTTC.

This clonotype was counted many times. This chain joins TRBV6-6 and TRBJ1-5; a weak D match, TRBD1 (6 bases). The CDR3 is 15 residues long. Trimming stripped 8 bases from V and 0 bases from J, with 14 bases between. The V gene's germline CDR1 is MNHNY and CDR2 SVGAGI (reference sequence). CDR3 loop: CASRQDSHSNQPQHF. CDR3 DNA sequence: TGTGCCAGCCGGCAGGACAGCCATAGCAATCAGCCCCAGCATTTT.

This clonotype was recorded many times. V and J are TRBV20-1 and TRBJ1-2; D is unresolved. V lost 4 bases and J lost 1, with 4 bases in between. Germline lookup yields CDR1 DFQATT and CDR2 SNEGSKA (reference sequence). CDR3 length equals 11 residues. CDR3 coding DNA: TGCAGTGCTAAATTTAACTATGGCTACACCTTC. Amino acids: CSAKFNYGYTF.

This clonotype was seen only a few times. In DNA form, the CDR3 reads TGTGCCACCAGTCCGGGACAGGGTACGCCTAATGAAAAACTGTTTTTT. It codes for CATSPGQGTPNEKLFF. V is TRBV24-1 and J is TRBJ1-4, with TRBD1 matching over 9 bases. Per the germline V gene, CDR1 is KGHDR and CDR2 is SFDVKD. J lost 3 bases, V lost 6 bases, and 7 bases had no gene match. The CDR3 is made up of 16 amino acids.

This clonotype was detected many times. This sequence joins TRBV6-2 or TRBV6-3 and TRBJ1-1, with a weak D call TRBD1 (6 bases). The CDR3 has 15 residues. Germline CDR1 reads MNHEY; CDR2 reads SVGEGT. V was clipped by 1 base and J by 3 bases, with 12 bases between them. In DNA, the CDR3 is TGTGCCAGCAGTTACTTGGGGGCCGGGGACACTGAAGCTTTCTTT. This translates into CASSYLGAGDTEAFF.

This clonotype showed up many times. Written as DNA, the CDR3 is TGTGCCAGCAGTTCCATGGGACAAGGGAAAAAAGCTTTCTTT. It specifies CASSSMGQGKKAFF. The chain links TRBV6-5 to TRBJ1-1; D may be TRBD1 (6 bases). The germline V gene has CDR1 MNHEY and CDR2 SVGAGI. Trimming removed 4 bases from V and 9 bases from J, with 18 bases in between. This CDR3 region has 14 residues.

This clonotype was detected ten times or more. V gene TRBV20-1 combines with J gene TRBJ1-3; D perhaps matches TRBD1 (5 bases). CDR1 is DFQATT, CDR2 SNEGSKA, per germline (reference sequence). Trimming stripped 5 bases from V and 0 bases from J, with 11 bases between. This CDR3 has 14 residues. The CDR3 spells CSAPDRNSGNTIYF. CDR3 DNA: TGCAGTGCTCCAGACAGAAACTCTGGAAACACCATATATTTT.

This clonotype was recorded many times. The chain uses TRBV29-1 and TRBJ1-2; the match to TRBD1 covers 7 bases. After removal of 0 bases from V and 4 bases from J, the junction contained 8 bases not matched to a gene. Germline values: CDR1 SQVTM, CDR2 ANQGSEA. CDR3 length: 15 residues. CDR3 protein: CSVEDPRGGGYGYTF. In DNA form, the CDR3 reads TGCAGCGTTGAAGACCCCAGGGGGGGCGGCTATGGCTACACCTTC.

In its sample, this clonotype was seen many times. The CDR3 loop is CASSQRAGIDQPQHF. The CDR3 DNA follows: TGTGCCAGCAGCCAACGGGCAGGGATCGATCAGCCCCAGCATTTT. The genes are TRBV6-5 and TRBJ1-5; perhaps TRBD1 as D (5 bases). Between the trimmed V and J ends, which lost 6 bases and 5 bases, there was a span of 17 bases. This CDR3 is 15 amino acids long. Germline V CDR1 and CDR2: MNHEY, SVGAGI.

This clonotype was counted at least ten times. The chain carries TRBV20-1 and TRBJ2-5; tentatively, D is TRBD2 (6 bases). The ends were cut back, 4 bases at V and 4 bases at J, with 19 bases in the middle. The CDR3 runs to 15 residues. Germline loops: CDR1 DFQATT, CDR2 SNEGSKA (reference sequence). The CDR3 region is CSAKLTSPSPETQYF. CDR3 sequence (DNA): TGCAGTGCTAAACTGACTAGTCCCTCCCCAGAGACCCAGTACTTC.

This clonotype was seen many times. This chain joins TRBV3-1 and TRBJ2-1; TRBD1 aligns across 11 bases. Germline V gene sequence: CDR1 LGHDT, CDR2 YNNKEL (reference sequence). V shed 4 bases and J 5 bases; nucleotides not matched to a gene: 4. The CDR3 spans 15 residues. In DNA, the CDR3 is TGTGCCAGCAGCCTACCGGGACAGGGGGACAATGAGCAGTTCTTC. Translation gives CASSLPGQGDNEQFF.